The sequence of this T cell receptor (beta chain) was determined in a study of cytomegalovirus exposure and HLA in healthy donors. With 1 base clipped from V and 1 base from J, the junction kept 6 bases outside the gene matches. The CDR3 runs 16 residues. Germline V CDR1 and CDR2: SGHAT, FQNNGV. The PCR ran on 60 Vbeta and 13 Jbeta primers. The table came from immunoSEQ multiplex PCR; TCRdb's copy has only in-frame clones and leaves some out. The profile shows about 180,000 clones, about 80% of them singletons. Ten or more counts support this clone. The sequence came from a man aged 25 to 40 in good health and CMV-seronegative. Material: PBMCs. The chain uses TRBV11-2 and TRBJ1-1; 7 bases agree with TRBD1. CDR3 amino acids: CASSLGRAGGNTEAFF. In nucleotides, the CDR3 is TGTGCCAGCAGCTTAGGTCGGGCAGGGGGGAACACTGAAGCTTTCTTT.